Below, 25 T cell receptor beta chains from the same sample are listed, as sequenced in a study of cytomegalovirus exposure and HLA in healthy donors. PCR employed 60 Vbeta and 13 Jbeta primers. Sequencing used immunoSEQ multiplex PCR; TCRdb keeps in-frame clones, though not all of them. The sample contains about 120,000 clones, around 74% of which appear only once. The sequencing input was PBMCs. The source is a man aged 55-75 years in good health and CMV-seropositive.

This rearrangement joins TRBV7-6 to TRBJ1-5, with a possible D match to TRBD1 (5 bases). Deletions cut 5 bases from V and 9 bases from J, with 14 bases between. This CDR3 contains 13 residues. Germline assignment: CDR1 SGHVS and CDR2 FNYEAQ. CDR3 loop: CASSQGGARPQHF. CDR3 in DNA: TGTGCCAGCAGCCAGGGAGGGGCGAGGCCCCAGCATTTT. Complete variable domain (other parts from reference TRBV7-6 and TRBJ1-5): GAGVSQSPRYKVTKRGQDVALRCDPISGHVSLYWYRQALGQGPEFLTYFNYEAQQDKSGLPNDRFSAERPEGSISTLTIQRTEQRDSAMYRCASSQGGARPQHFGDGTRLSIL.

The chain joins TRBV7-3 to TRBJ1-1; D ambiguous. The CDR3 runs 12 residues. With 8 bases removed from V and 2 bases from J, the gap between germline ends came to 9 bases. Germline lookup yields CDR1 SGHTA and CDR2 FQGTGA. The CDR3 DNA sequence: TGTGCCAGCGGGAGCGGTAACACTGAAGCTTTCTTT. Its translation is CASGSGNTEAFF.

The chain employs TRBV29-1 and TRBJ2-7, with D uncertain. From germline, CDR1 is SQVTM and CDR2 ANQGSEA. The CDR3 has 11 amino acids. Trimming cost V 3 bases and J 4 bases, with 7 bases left between them. The chain's CDR3 is CSVENFYEQYF. As DNA, the CDR3 is TGCAGCGTTGAGAACTTTTACGAGCAGTACTTC.

V is TRBV4-2 and J is TRBJ1-5; maybe TRBD1 (5 bases). V dropped 1 base and J dropped 1 base, with 8 bases sitting between them. The germline V gene encodes CDR1 LGHNA and CDR2 YNFKEQ. CDR3 size: 15 residues. CDR3 in amino acids: CASSQGGDSNQPQHF. DNA of the CDR3: TGTGCCAGCAGCCAAGGGGGGGACAGCAATCAGCCCCAGCATTTT.

The V call is TRBV11-2, the J call TRBJ2-2; D gene uncertain. From germline, CDR1 is SGHAT and CDR2 FQNNGV. V lost 1 base and J lost 11, with 11 bases in between. This CDR3 contains 13 residues. The CDR3 spells CASSLVRSGELFF. In DNA form, the CDR3 reads TGTGCCAGCAGCTTAGTGAGGAGTGGAGAGCTGTTTTTT.

In DNA, the CDR3 is TGTGCCAGCAGCAAAGACAGGGGTTCCTACAATGAGCAGTTCTTC. Its protein is CASSKDRGSYNEQFF. The chain joins TRBV7-3 to TRBJ2-1; TRBD1 matches 8 bases. Looked up from germline, CDR1 is SGHTA and CDR2 is FQGTGA. V gave up 5 bases and J gave up 1 base; unmatched junction bases: 4. The CDR3 spans 15 residues.

The rearrangement uses TRBV7-2 and TRBJ1-2, with 7 bases that match TRBD1. Germline-derived CDR1 and CDR2 are SGHTA and FQGNSA. This CDR3 comprises 17 residues. Trimming took 2 bases from V and 8 from J; bases not matched to a gene: 17. The CDR3 sequence: CASSLLQLGQHQGGYTF. DNA for the CDR3: TGTGCCAGCAGCTTATTACAGTTGGGACAGCACCAGGGGGGCTACACCTTC.

The chain is built from TRBV19 and TRBJ2-3; 9 bases are a match to TRBD2. The junction had 12 bases not matched to a gene; V was cut back by 5 bases and J by 6 bases. Germline V gene data show CDR1 as LNHDA and CDR2 as SQIVND (reference sequence). The CDR3 is 16 residues long. The CDR3 nucleotides are TGTGCCAGTAGTTCCCCGACTAGCGGTCCGAGGGATACGCAGTATTTT. Protein: CASSSPTSGPRDTQYF.

V and J are TRBV7-6 and TRBJ2-3, with D hard to call. Per germline, CDR1 SGHVS and CDR2 FNYEAQ. V lost 2 bases to trimming and J lost 4 bases, with 10 bases between them. The CDR3 contains 14 residues. The CDR3 is CASSLRQVSDTQYF. The CDR3 coding sequence is TGTGCCAGCAGCTTACGGCAGGTTTCAGATACGCAGTATTTT.

The CDR3 spells CASSRMTGRSGNTIYF. The CDR3, as DNA: TGTGCCAGCAGCCGAATGACAGGGCGCTCTGGAAACACCATATATTTT. The V call is TRBV7-9, the J call TRBJ1-3; 7 bases map to TRBD1. This CDR3 is built from 16 residues. Germline V gene sequence: CDR1 SEHNR, CDR2 FQNEAQ (reference sequence). After removal of 5 bases from V and 0 bases from J, the junction contained 7 bases not matched to a gene.

This clone appeared a few times. The rearrangement uses TRBV6-1 and TRBJ2-4; no firm D call. Trimming took off 6 bases at V and 0 bases at J, with 6 bases between the two ends. Per germline, CDR1 MNHNS and CDR2 SASEGT. The length of the CDR3 is 13 residues. Written as DNA, the CDR3 is TGTGCCAGCAGCCCAGGAGCCAAAAACATTCAGTACTTC. Amino acid sequence: CASSPGAKNIQYF.

J is TRBJ2-2 and V is TRBV4-1, with 10 bases identical to TRBD2. V dropped 0 bases and J dropped 4; count of bases not matched to a gene: 5. CDR1 MGHRA and CDR2 YSYEKL come from the germline V gene. The CDR3 has 17 amino acids. DNA for the CDR3: TGCGCCAGCAGCCAAGAGGCGAGCGGGAGGGCCACCGGGGAGCTGTTTTTT. It codes for CASSQEASGRATGELFF.

This chain joins TRBV10-3 and TRBJ2-1; 7 bases agree with TRBD2. The J segment lost 4 bases and the V segment lost 0 bases, leaving 3 bases of the junction unmatched. The CDR3 spans 15 residues. The germline V gene has CDR1 ENHRY and CDR2 SYGVKD. The CDR3: CAISESAGVYNEQFF. The CDR3 DNA sequence: TGTGCCATCAGTGAGTCTGCGGGGGTTTACAATGAGCAGTTCTTC.

The chain employs TRBV5-1 and TRBJ2-5, with TRBD1 matching 7 bases. Per germline, CDR1 SGHRS and CDR2 YFSETQ. CDR3 length: 16 residues. Trimming removed 4 bases from V and 1 base from J; junction bases left unmatched: 10. The CDR3 DNA follows: TGCGCCAGCAGCAATCTTGCCGGGACAGCCCAAGAGACCCAGTACTTC. Its protein is CASSNLAGTAQETQYF.

The chain uses TRBV11-2 and TRBJ2-2; tentatively, D is TRBD1 (7 bases). The CDR3 sequence is 16 residues long. Trimming removed 5 bases at V and 0 bases at J, with 13 bases between. CDR1 is SGHAT and CDR2 is FQNNGV in the germline V gene. CDR3 sequence (DNA): TGTGCCAGCAGCCGCAGGGGGGCCGCGAACACCGGGGAGCTGTTTTTT. Translating gives CASSRRGAANTGELFF.

The chain employs TRBV5-1 and TRBJ1-1; 8 positions agree with TRBD1. The CDR3 spans 13 residues. Per the germline V gene, CDR1 is SGHRS and CDR2 is YFSETQ. With 4 bases clipped from V and 4 bases from J, the junction kept 3 bases outside the gene matches. The CDR3 DNA follows: TGCGCCAGCAGCAAACAGGGGGGCACTGAAGCTTTCTTT. Translating gives CASSKQGGTEAFF.

Notes on this clone: The sample has other DNA sequences that encode this CDR3 too. The J gene is TRBJ2-1, the V gene TRBV9, with D hard to call. Germline lookup yields CDR1 SGDLS and CDR2 YYNGEE. The CDR3 totals 15 residues. The V gene lost 0 bases and the J gene lost 0 bases, with 7 bases spanning the gap. CDR3 amino acids: CASSVEPSSYNEQFF. DNA of the CDR3: TGTGCCAGCAGCGTAGAACCTAGCTCCTACAATGAGCAGTTCTTC.

The genes are TRBV28 and TRBJ1-4, with D tentatively TRBD1 (5 bases). The CDR3 spans 16 residues. V was trimmed by 4 bases and J by 5 bases, leaving 17 bases between them. The germline V gene has CDR1 MDHEN and CDR2 SYDVKM. The DNA of the CDR3 is TGTGCCAGCAGTTCCCTCGGGGCAGGACTAAATGAAAAACTGTTTTTT. Translating gives CASSSLGAGLNEKLFF. The full variable domain, its missing parts supplied by reference TRBV28 and TRBJ1-4, is DVKVTQSSRYLVKRTGEKVFLECVQDMDHENMFWYRQDPGLGLRLIYFSYDVKMKEKGDIPEGYSVSREKKERFSLILESASTNQTSMYLCASSSLGAGLNEKLFFGSGTQLSVL.

The chain couples TRBV2 to TRBJ2-5; 12 bases map to TRBD2. CDR3 length: 21 residues. V shed 2 bases, J shed 5 bases, and the junction held 21 bases outside the gene matches. Germline loops: CDR1 SNHLY, CDR2 FYNNEI. The CDR3 is CASSENPPPASGGAVGETQYF. CDR3 bases: TGTGCCAGCAGTGAAAACCCCCCCCCTGCTAGCGGGGGGGCCGTCGGGGAGACCCAGTACTTC. The full variable domain, its missing parts supplied by reference TRBV2 and TRBJ2-5, is EPEVTQTPSHQVTQMGQEVILRCVPISNHLYFYWYRQILGQKVEFLVSFYNNEISEKSEIFDDQFSVERPDGSNFTLKIRSTKLEDSAMYFCASSENPPPASGGAVGETQYFGPGTRLLVL.

The CDR3 DNA reads as TGTGCCAGCAGCTTCATCGGCGGGAGGTTGTACAATGAGCAGTTCTTC. Translation gives CASSFIGGRLYNEQFF. The chain uses TRBV7-3 and TRBJ2-1; 8 bases are shared with TRBD2. The CDR3 runs to 16 residues. CDR1 and CDR2 from the germline V gene are SGHTA and FQGTGA. Unmatched junction bases numbered 8, after V lost 3 bases and J lost 4 bases.

The chain uses TRBV4-1 and TRBJ1-1; D is unclear. The CDR3 contains 12 residues. V lost 4 bases to trimming and J lost 12 bases, with 15 bases between them. The germline V gene has CDR1 MGHRA and CDR2 YSYEKL. The CDR3 spells CASSRAGKETFF. As DNA, the CDR3 is TGCGCCAGCAGCCGGGCCGGTAAGGAAACTTTCTTT.

The gene calls are TRBV5-5 and TRBJ2-7; D is possibly TRBD1 (6 bases). The length of the CDR3 is 15 residues. Germline V gene sequence: CDR1 SGHKS, CDR2 YYEKEE (reference sequence). V lost 3 bases and J lost 1, with 14 bases in between. CDR3 DNA sequence: TGTGCCAGCAGCTACCTCCCCGACAGGTCCTACGAGCAGTACTTC. Protein sequence: CASSYLPDRSYEQYF.

This chain joins TRBV5-1 and TRBJ1-1, with 11 bases lining up with TRBD1. The V segment lost 5 bases and the J segment 0 bases; nucleotides outside the gene matches: 6. CDR3 length equals 16 residues. Germline CDR1 SGHRS, CDR2 YFSETQ. The CDR3 DNA follows: TGCGCCAGCAGGGGGCGGACAGGGGGCATGAACACTGAAGCTTTCTTT. Translated: CASRGRTGGMNTEAFF.

The V and J genes are TRBV6-5 and TRBJ1-5; 7 bases map to TRBD1. The CDR3 contains 15 residues. Losses at the gene ends were 6 bases for V and 10 bases for J; bases not matched to a gene: 15. The V gene's germline CDR1 is MNHEY and CDR2 SVGAGI. The CDR3 region is CASRPAGTDISPQHF. For the CDR3, the DNA is TGTGCCAGCAGACCTGCCGGGACAGACATCAGTCCCCAGCATTTT.

The V call is TRBV30, the J call TRBJ1-2; TRBD1 agrees at 11 bases. This CDR3 region has 14 residues. J gave up 7 bases and V 1 base, and 5 bases lay outside the gene matches. Germline assignment: CDR1 GTSNPN and CDR2 SVGIG (reference sequence). DNA for the CDR3: TGTGCCTGGAGTGGGACAGGGGGCCTAAGTGGCTACACCTTC. This sequence encodes CAWSGTGGLSGYTF.